These 18 T cell receptor beta chains originate from one sample sequenced in a study of CD8+ T cells in alopecia areata. Specified treatment: oral pan-JAK inhibitor, 5-10 mg twice daily. Sequencing templates came from extracted RNA that was reverse transcribed into cDNA. The assay was immunoSEQ multiplex PCR, and TCRdb's table has in-frame clones only and misses some. The table shows around 97,000 clones, with 70% to 90% occurring only once. This specimen consisted of CD8+ T cells sorted from blood, obtained around week 31, from a patient treated with tofacitinib. These receptors all come from a human donor with alopecia areata.

The table lists this clone with a count of one. V and J are TRBV29-1 and TRBJ2-7; 8 bases map to TRBD2. With V trimmed by 5 bases and J by 2 bases, 11 bases remained unmatched. CDR1 SQVTM and CDR2 ANQGSEA come from the germline V gene. This CDR3 is built from 15 residues. The CDR3 here is CSVSLSGSPTYEQYF. The CDR3 DNA sequence: TGCAGCGTTTCCCTGAGCGGGAGCCCAACCTACGAGCAGTACTTC.

This chain uses TRBV4-1 with TRBJ1-1; D remains ambiguous. V was clipped by 4 bases and J by 0 bases, with 15 bases between them. CDR3 length: 16 residues. CDR1 is MGHRA, CDR2 YSYEKL, per germline. CDR3 coding DNA: TGCGCCAGCAGCCTCGAACAACCTTCCCTGAACACTGAAGCTTTCTTT. Translation gives CASSLEQPSLNTEAFF.

The gene calls are TRBV2 and TRBJ2-7, with D perhaps matching TRBD1 (5 bases). This CDR3 has 12 residues. Trimming took 7 bases from V and 8 from J, leaving 15 bases between them. The V gene's germline CDR1 is SNHLY and CDR2 FYNNEI. The CDR3 nucleotides read TGTGCCAGCATCCAGGATGCAGGGAAGCAGTACTTC. This translates into CASIQDAGKQYF.

V and J are TRBV5-1 and TRBJ2-2; D is unclear. The CDR3 spans 16 residues. Trimming removed 3 bases at V and 7 bases at J, with 19 bases between. CDR1 is SGHRS and CDR2 is YFSETQ in the germline V gene. This CDR3 reads CASSSGLGETGGELFF. The CDR3 nucleotides are TGCGCCAGCAGCTCCGGCCTCGGAGAAACGGGCGGGGAGCTGTTTTTT.

In regard to this clone: The same CDR3 can be traced to other DNA sequences in this sample. The chain has TRBV25-1 and TRBJ1-6; 9 bases fit TRBD1. The germline V gene has CDR1 MGHDK and CDR2 SYGVNS. CDR3 length equals 15 residues. Trimming at V came to 3 bases and at J to 8 bases, leaving 5 bases not matched to a gene. CDR3 sequence reads: CASSDGQGRHSPLHF. In DNA, the CDR3 is TGTGCCAGCAGTGACGGACAGGGGAGGCATTCACCCCTCCACTTT.

The chain couples TRBV19 to TRBJ2-1; TRBD2 might be the D (5 bases). There are 13 residues in the CDR3. V lost 6 bases and J 1 base, leaving 7 bases between the germline ends. Germline V gene data show CDR1 as LNHDA and CDR2 as SQIVND (reference sequence). Here the CDR3 reads CASSLASYNEQFF. For the CDR3, the DNA is TGTGCCAGTAGCCTAGCTTCCTACAATGAGCAGTTCTTC.

The chain is built from TRBV12-5 and TRBJ1-1, with D possibly being TRBD1 (5 bases). Germline V gene sequence: CDR1 LGHNT, CDR2 FRNRAP. The CDR3 consists of 13 residues. Trimming cost V 8 bases and J 3 bases, with 13 bases left between them. DNA of the CDR3: TGTGCTAGTCAGTTCCAGGGAGACACTGAAGCTTTCTTT. It encodes CASQFQGDTEAFF.

In nucleotides, the CDR3 is TGTGCCAGCATCCATTTCGGGGACGCGAGCTCCTACGAGCAGTACTTC. Amino acid sequence: CASIHFGDASSYEQYF. The chain recombines TRBV7-9 with TRBJ2-7; D is tentatively TRBD1 or TRBD2 (5 bases each). The CDR3 has 16 amino acids. V was trimmed by 7 bases and J by 0 bases, leaving 19 bases between them. CDR1 SEHNR and CDR2 FQNEAQ come from the germline V gene (reference sequence).

This clone was seen only once. The chain uses TRBV5-1 and TRBJ2-7, with D possibly TRBD1 on 6 matching bases. CDR1 is SGHRS, CDR2 YFSETQ, per germline. The CDR3 is 15 residues long. The germline V and J ends were trimmed by 0 bases and 1 base, with 11 bases remaining between them. The CDR3, as DNA: TGCGCCAGCAGCTTGGAGCCAGGGGATTCCTACGAGCAGTACTTC. Protein sequence: CASSLEPGDSYEQYF.

This chain connects TRBV14 to TRBJ2-1; D is tentatively TRBD1 or TRBD2 (5 bases each). Looked up from germline, CDR1 is SGHDN and CDR2 is FVKESK. The CDR3 is 14 amino acids. V was shortened by 1 base and J by 9 bases, with 13 bases between the two germline ends. CDR3 sequence reads: CASSQVIGDGEQFF. The CDR3 region has the DNA TGTGCCAGCAGCCAAGTCATAGGGGACGGTGAGCAGTTCTTC.

This sequence joins TRBV11-3 and TRBJ2-2, with D perhaps being TRBD1 or TRBD2 (6 bases each). The CDR3 contains 13 residues. Per the germline V gene, CDR1 is SGHNT and CDR2 is YENEEA. Deletions cut 3 bases from V and 10 bases from J, with 12 bases between. CDR3 amino acids: CASSFSGAVELFF. In DNA, the CDR3 is TGTGCCAGCAGCTTTTCGGGGGCGGTGGAGCTGTTTTTT.

The rearrangement uses TRBV5-4 and TRBJ2-6; tentatively, D is TRBD1 (5 bases). The V gene lost 10 bases and the J gene lost 2 bases, with 10 bases spanning the gap. The CDR3 has 13 amino acids. The V gene's germline CDR1 is SGHNT and CDR2 YYREEE (reference sequence). The CDR3 region is CAGALAGANVLTF. The CDR3 nucleotides read TGTGCCGGGGCCTTAGCTGGGGCCAACGTCCTGACTTTC.

The chain has TRBV7-9 and TRBJ2-1; the D is unclear. The V end was cut by 6 bases, the J end by 5 bases, with 8 bases between. Per germline, CDR1 SEHNR and CDR2 FQNEAQ (reference sequence). The CDR3 contains 12 residues. The CDR3 region has the DNA TGTGCCAGCAGGACTCTAAACAATGAGCAGTTCTTC. Amino acid sequence: CASRTLNNEQFF.

This clone was counted a few times. This chain joins TRBV6-5 and TRBJ2-1; D is possibly TRBD2 (5 bases). The germline V gene has CDR1 MNHEY and CDR2 SVGAGI. The CDR3 is 12 amino acids. V shed 7 bases and J shed 4 bases, with 8 bases lying between them. CDR3 in amino acids: CASTTGYNEQFF. The CDR3 bases are TGTGCCAGCACCACGGGGTACAATGAGCAGTTCTTC.

V is TRBV14 and J is TRBJ2-1, with D unclear. CDR1 is SGHDN, CDR2 FVKESK, per germline. V was cut by 5 bases and J by 6 bases, with 5 bases left in between. The CDR3 contains 11 residues. CDR3 residues: CASSFVNEQFF. Written as DNA, the CDR3 is TGTGCCAGCAGCTTTGTCAATGAGCAGTTCTTC.

This clone appeared once. The genes are TRBV5-1 and TRBJ2-3; D is unresolved. Germline values: CDR1 SGHRS, CDR2 YFSETQ. CDR3 length equals 11 residues. The V gene lost 2 bases and the J gene lost 5 bases, with 3 bases spanning the gap. The CDR3 DNA is TGCGCCAGCAGCTTTGGAGATACGCAGTATTTT. Its translation is CASSFGDTQYF.

The V gene is TRBV9, the J gene TRBJ2-1; D gene uncertain. The V end lost 0 bases, the J end lost 9 bases, and 10 bases lay between the germline ends. This CDR3 is 13 amino acids long. Germline CDR1 SGDLS, CDR2 YYNGEE. This CDR3 is CASSVGGSTEQFF. The CDR3 bases are TGTGCCAGCAGCGTAGGTGGGTCAACTGAGCAGTTCTTC.

The V and J genes are TRBV5-4 and TRBJ2-3; 8 bases line up with TRBD2. The length of the CDR3 is 17 residues. With 0 bases clipped from V and 3 bases from J, the junction kept 9 bases outside the gene matches. Germline CDR1 and CDR2: SGHNT and YYREEE (reference sequence). DNA of the CDR3: TGTGCCAGCAGCTTGGGGGTTAGCGGGGACGGTACAGATACGCAGTATTTT. Translated, it gives CASSLGVSGDGTDTQYF.